The 26 T cell receptor beta chains in this list originate from one sample, sequenced in a study of shared clonotypes between healthy human individuals. The protocol was immunoSEQ multiplex PCR, while the TCRdb copy is restricted to in-frame clones and leaves out a portion. The sample lists about 2.4 million clones, 93% occurring once. Input material: naive CD4+ T cells from PBMCs. Subset described: CD45RA+ positively selected. These receptors were obtained from a man between 18 and 35 years old in good health. Some clones in this sample may be carry-over from other donors' samples.

For the CDR3, the DNA is TGTGCCAGCAGCATTGACCCGAACACAGATACGCAGTATTTT. Amino acid sequence: CASSIDPNTDTQYF. The rearrangement uses TRBV7-6 and TRBJ2-3; D unclear. The ends were cut back, 5 bases at V and 2 bases at J, with 11 bases in the middle. The V gene's germline CDR1 is SGHVS and CDR2 FNYEAQ. The CDR3 contains 14 residues.

The chain's CDR3 is CASSLEGSSEQYF. Here the CDR3 DNA reads TGTGCCAGCAGCTTAGAAGGTAGCTCCGAGCAGTACTTC. The chain joins TRBV7-8 to TRBJ2-7; D is unclear. Trimming stripped 1 base from V and 6 bases from J, with 10 bases between. The CDR3 totals 13 residues. CDR1 and CDR2 from the germline V gene are SGHVS and FQNEAQ.

The chain joins TRBV10-1 to TRBJ2-1; 9 bases align to TRBD2. Trimming cost V 4 bases and J 0 bases; bases outside gene matches: 1. Germline V gives CDR1 WNHNN, CDR2 SYGVQD (reference sequence). This CDR3 is built from 15 residues. CDR3: CASSVLAGSYNEQFF. CDR3 sequence (DNA): TGCGCCAGCAGTGTACTAGCGGGCTCCTACAATGAGCAGTTCTTC.

This clone has a single count. The CDR3 spells CASSNTFSYTF. CDR3 in DNA: TGTGCCAGCAGTAACACGTTCAGCTACACCTTC. V gene TRBV6-5 combines with J gene TRBJ1-2, with D uncertain. The CDR3 sequence is 11 residues long. CDR1 and CDR2 (germline): MNHEY, SVGAGI. Trimming removed 5 bases from V and 9 bases from J, with 10 bases in between.

This chain joins TRBV7-3 and TRBJ2-1; the D is unclear. This CDR3 comprises 13 residues. Looked up from germline, CDR1 is SGHTA and CDR2 is FQGTGA. V was clipped by 3 bases and J by 9 bases, with 12 bases between them. The CDR3 bases are TGTGCCAGCAGCTTTTCGGTGAAGGCTGAGCAGTTCTTC. As protein: CASSFSVKAEQFF.

Here the CDR3 DNA reads TGTGCCAGCAGTTTAACCGCTGCCAAAAACATTCAGTACTTC. Translation gives CASSLTAAKNIQYF. The gene calls are TRBV28 and TRBJ2-4; D is ambiguous. The germline V gene has CDR1 MDHEN and CDR2 SYDVKM. V lost 2 bases, J lost 1 base, and 6 bases lay in between. This CDR3 region has 14 residues.

The chain is built from TRBV7-8 and TRBJ2-1; 7 bases fit TRBD1. The CDR3 is 18 amino acids. V was clipped by 4 bases and J by 4 bases; unmatched bases: 16. Germline values: CDR1 SGHVS, CDR2 FQNEAQ. As DNA, the CDR3 is TGTGCCAGCAGCTCTCCGTCCTCCGGGACAGATATTTACAATGAGCAGTTCTTC. Translating it yields CASSSPSSGTDIYNEQFF.

Concerning this clone: The same CDR3 arises from other DNA sequences in this sample as well. The chain employs TRBV2 and TRBJ2-5, with 12 bases that match TRBD2. V lost 5 bases, J lost 0 bases, and 4 bases stayed unmatched. Germline assignment: CDR1 SNHLY and CDR2 FYNNEI. This CDR3 is built from 16 residues. This chain's CDR3 is CASSLGLAGNQETQYF. CDR3 nucleotides: TGTGCCAGCAGTCTCGGACTAGCGGGGAACCAAGAGACCCAGTACTTC.

The chain carries TRBV9 and TRBJ1-2; TRBD1 matches at 10 bases. The CDR3 spans 13 residues. The V and J ends lost 4 bases and 8 bases, in that order; junction bases with no gene match: 5. Germline CDR1 SGDLS, CDR2 YYNGEE. The CDR3, as DNA: TGTGCCAGCAGCCCCGACAGGGGGCGCGGCTACACCTTC. This codes for CASSPDRGRGYTF.

V and J are TRBV5-1 and TRBJ2-3, with 7 bases matching TRBD1. Germline values: CDR1 SGHRS, CDR2 YFSETQ. CDR3 size: 15 residues. Unmatched junction bases numbered 5, after V lost 1 base and J lost 3 bases. CDR3 in DNA: TGCGCCAGCAGCTTGACAGGGGTTGAGACAGATACGCAGTATTTT. Its translation: CASSLTGVETDTQYF.

This rearrangement joins TRBV6-1 to TRBJ1-1; D may be TRBD1 (5 bases). V was pared by 1 base and J by 1 base, with 10 bases between. The CDR3 runs 15 residues. The germline V gene encodes CDR1 MNHNS and CDR2 SASEGT. As DNA, the CDR3 is TGTGCCAGCAGTGAAGGGGCAGGGTGGAACACTGAAGCTTTCTTT. Translation: CASSEGAGWNTEAFF.

The chain carries TRBV5-1 and TRBJ2-1, with a weak D call TRBD2 (5 bases). Deletions cut 4 bases from V and 7 bases from J, with 15 bases between. The CDR3 spans 14 residues. The germline V gene has CDR1 SGHRS and CDR2 YFSETQ. CDR3 region: CASSGSSPQNEQFF. CDR3 nucleotides: TGCGCCAGCAGCGGGTCTAGCCCGCAAAATGAGCAGTTCTTC.

In its sample, this clone was seen once. The chain joins TRBV19 to TRBJ1-1, with D perhaps TRBD1 (5 bases). Germline V gene data show CDR1 as LNHDA and CDR2 as SQIVND (reference sequence). CDR3 length equals 16 residues. V was trimmed by 5 bases and J by 4 bases, leaving 20 bases between them. The CDR3 reads CASSPGRDAGATEAFF. The CDR3 nucleotides are TGTGCCAGTAGTCCCGGCCGGGACGCCGGGGCCACTGAAGCTTTCTTT.

The chain uses TRBV4-1 and TRBJ1-2; D unresolved. V was clipped by 3 bases and J by 1 base, with 15 bases between them. The CDR3 runs 16 residues. Looked up from germline, CDR1 is MGHRA and CDR2 is YSYEKL. The CDR3 region has the DNA TGCGCCAGCAGCCAGACGTATTTGGGTAGTAACTATGGCTACACCTTC. As protein: CASSQTYLGSNYGYTF.

The chain links TRBV18 to TRBJ2-2, with 7 bases identical to TRBD2. The CDR3 is 16 amino acids. The germline gives CDR1 KGHSH, CDR2 LQKENI. V shed 1 base, J shed 2 bases, and the junction held 4 bases outside the gene matches. CDR3 DNA: TGTGCCAGCTCACCACGGCTAGCGGACAACACCGGGGAGCTGTTTTTT. Protein product: CASSPRLADNTGELFF.

V is TRBV19 and J is TRBJ2-5; a possible D gene is TRBD2 (6 bases). CDR1 is LNHDA, CDR2 SQIVND, per germline (reference sequence). The CDR3 totals 13 residues. V lost 3 bases and J 2 bases, leaving 7 bases between the germline ends. CDR3 nucleotide sequence: TGTGCCAGTAGTATTAGCGGACAAGAGACCCAGTACTTC. This translates into CASSISGQETQYF. The full variable domain, rest sourced from reference TRBV19 and TRBJ2-5, is DGGITQSPKYLFRKEGQNVTLSCEQNLNHDAMYWYRQDPGQGLRLIYYSQIVNDFQKGDIAEGYSVSREKKESFPLTVTSAQKNPTAFYLCASSISGQETQYFGPGTRLLVL.

The chain joins TRBV28 to TRBJ1-4; 7 nucleotides agree with TRBD1. Germline CDR1 MDHEN, CDR2 SYDVKM. CDR3 size: 16 residues. The V segment lost 0 bases and the J segment 5 bases; nucleotides outside the gene matches: 6. The CDR3 is CASSLWGDSLNEKLFF. Here the CDR3 DNA reads TGTGCCAGCAGTTTATGGGGGGACAGTCTCAATGAAAAACTGTTTTTT.

The gene calls are TRBV19 and TRBJ2-3; TRBD2 is a possible D gene (6 bases). Germline CDR1 and CDR2: LNHDA and SQIVND (reference sequence). Trimming removed 9 bases from V and 6 bases from J, with 22 bases in between. The CDR3 has 15 amino acids. CDR3: CASGGTAWVRDTQYF. The CDR3, as DNA: TGTGCCAGCGGAGGGACGGCCTGGGTTCGGGATACGCAGTATTTT.

This clone has a single count. This chain uses TRBV23-1 with TRBJ2-7; either TRBD1 or TRBD2 may fit D (5 bases each). TRBV23-1 is annotated as an ORF whose role is uncertain. The V end was cut by 4 bases, the J end by 6 bases, with 16 bases between. CDR3 size: 14 residues. The CDR3 bases are TGCGCCAGCAGTCGGGGCGGAGGCCGGGTCGAGCAGTACTTC. Protein: CASSRGGGRVEQYF.

The chain joins TRBV7-2 to TRBJ1-5; D is undetermined. The CDR3 is 13 amino acids. Germline CDR1 SGHTA, CDR2 FQGNSA. V lost 5 bases and J lost 9, with 14 bases in between. The DNA for the CDR3 is TGTGCCAGCAGCCCCGATTTTGGAGCGCCCCAGCATTTT. It codes for CASSPDFGAPQHF.

CDR3: CASSTGLVPGGYTF. The CDR3 DNA reads TGTGCCAGCTCAACAGGCCTGGTGCCGGGTGGCTACACCTTC. The chain couples TRBV18 to TRBJ1-2; possibly TRBD1 for D (5 bases). Germline V gives CDR1 KGHSH, CDR2 LQKENI. V lost 5 bases to trimming and J lost 7 bases, with 17 bases between them. This CDR3 spans 14 amino acids.

The rearrangement uses TRBV6-5 and TRBJ1-3; D is unresolved. CDR3 length: 14 amino acids. CDR1 and CDR2 from the germline V gene are MNHEY and SVGAGI. Trimming removed 7 bases from V and 8 bases from J, with 18 bases in between. CDR3: CASTRARRADTIYF. DNA of the CDR3: TGTGCCAGCACCCGGGCCCGGAGGGCGGACACCATATATTTT.

Here the CDR3 DNA reads TGCGCCAGCAGCCCGAGGCCCGGGCCCGTAACTTCTGATACGCAGTATTTT. Amino acids: CASSPRPGPVTSDTQYF. The chain couples TRBV5-1 to TRBJ2-3; D unclear. Germline V gives CDR1 SGHRS, CDR2 YFSETQ. The V and J ends lost 4 bases and 6 bases respectively, with 24 bases between them. This CDR3 contains 17 residues. The full variable domain, with the rest looked up from reference TRBV5-1 and TRBJ2-3, is KAGVTQTPRYLIKTRGQQVTLSCSPISGHRSVSWYQQTPGQGLQFLFEYFSETQRNKGNFPGRFSGRQFSNSRSEMNVSTLELGDSALYLCASSPRPGPVTSDTQYFGPGTRLTVL.

V usage is TRBV5-1 and J usage is TRBJ2-7; 11 bases are a match to TRBD2. In germline, CDR1 is SGHRS, CDR2 YFSETQ. This CDR3 contains 15 residues. The J segment lost 6 bases and the V segment lost 3 bases, leaving 8 bases of the junction unmatched. CDR3 bases: TGCGCCAGCAGCTCGACGACTAGCGGGACGTCCGAGCAGTACTTC. This gives the protein CASSSTTSGTSEQYF.

The chain is built from TRBV5-4 and TRBJ2-3; no firm D call. The CDR3 sequence is 16 residues long. V was shortened by 0 bases and J by 0 bases, with 11 bases between the two germline ends. Germline V gives CDR1 SGHNT, CDR2 YYREEE (reference sequence). The CDR3 spells CASSLGRSISTDTQYF. The CDR3, as DNA: TGTGCCAGCAGCTTGGGACGATCGATTAGCACAGATACGCAGTATTTT. The variable domain in full, completed from reference TRBV5-4 and TRBJ2-3, reads ETGVTQSPTHLIKTRGQQVTLRCSSQSGHNTVSWYQQALGQGPQFIFQYYREEENGRGNFPPRFSGLQFPNYSSELNVNALELDDSALYLCASSLGRSISTDTQYFGPGTRLTVL.

This clone was picked up one time. The V gene is TRBV6-1, the J gene TRBJ1-3; D perhaps matches TRBD1 (6 bases). V lost 5 bases and J lost 1, with 12 bases in between. The germline gives CDR1 MNHNS, CDR2 SASEGT. The CDR3 covers 15 residues. The CDR3 region has the DNA TGTGCCAGCAGTAATCAGGGGAATTCTGGAAACACCATATATTTT. Residues: CASSNQGNSGNTIYF.